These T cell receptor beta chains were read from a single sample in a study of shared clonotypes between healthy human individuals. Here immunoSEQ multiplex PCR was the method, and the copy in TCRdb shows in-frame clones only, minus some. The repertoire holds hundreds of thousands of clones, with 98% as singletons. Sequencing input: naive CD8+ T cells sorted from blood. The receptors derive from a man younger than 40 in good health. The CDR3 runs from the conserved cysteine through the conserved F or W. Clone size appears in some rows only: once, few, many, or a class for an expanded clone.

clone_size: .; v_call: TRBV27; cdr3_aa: CASSLRGGYLSNQPQHF
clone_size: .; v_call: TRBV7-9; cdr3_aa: CASSDGLAAYNEQFF
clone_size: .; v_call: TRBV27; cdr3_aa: CASSLDRSEETQYF
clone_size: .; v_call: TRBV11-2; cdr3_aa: CASSGFLQKLGNEQFF
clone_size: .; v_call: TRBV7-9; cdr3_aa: CASSLGTSGAGRETQYF
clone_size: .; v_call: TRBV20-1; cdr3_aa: CSAIPEAFF
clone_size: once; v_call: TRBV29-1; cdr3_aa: CSAITAFGGEKLFF
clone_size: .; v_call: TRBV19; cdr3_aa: CASSTGNTEAFF
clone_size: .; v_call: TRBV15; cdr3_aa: CATSRDPGLAAYEQYF
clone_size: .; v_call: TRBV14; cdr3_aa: CASSQFNLAGVVGVHEQFF
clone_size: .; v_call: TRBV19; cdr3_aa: CASSPGLGPYEQYF
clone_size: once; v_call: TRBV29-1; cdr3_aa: CSVKVLRASGNTDTQYF
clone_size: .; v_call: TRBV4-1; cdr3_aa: CASRSGQGGYDEQFF
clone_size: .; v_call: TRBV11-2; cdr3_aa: CASRPGTQGAPSTDTQYF
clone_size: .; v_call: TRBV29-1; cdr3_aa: CSVNSGSNEQYF
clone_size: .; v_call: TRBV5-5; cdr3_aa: CASSPLPGSPEQYF
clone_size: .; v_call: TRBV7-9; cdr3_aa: CASSAETGFHEQFF
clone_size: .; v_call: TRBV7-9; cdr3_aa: CASSLGGTHYEQYF
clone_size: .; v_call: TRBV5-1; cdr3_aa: CASRPLRGDTIYF
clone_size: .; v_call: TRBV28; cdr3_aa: CASSLLAGTTMNTEAFF
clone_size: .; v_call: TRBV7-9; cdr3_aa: CASSSAYEQYF
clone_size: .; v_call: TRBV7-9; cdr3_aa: CASSSKREVPNTEAFF